The source of this T cell receptor (beta chain) is a study of T cells in Graves' hyperthyroidism and ophthalmopathy. Study information: Peripheral blood was acquired at first diagnosis, ahead of any therapy whatsoever. Overall study findings and caveats: Blood also held most thyroid clonotypes expanded beyond 0.001.

Trimming left V 3 bases short and J 8 bases short, with 16 bases between. The CDR3 has 14 amino acids. Germline V gene sequence: CDR1 MDHEN, CDR2 SYDVKM. RNA transcripts yielded amplified TCR beta CDR3 regions. First-round RT-PCR targeting the TCR CDR3 was performed with the HTBI primer set. MiXCR, applied by TCRdb to the multiplex PCR reads, yields one record per CDR3 protein. The sample contains about 520,000 distinct CDR3 sequences, 24% of which appear only once. Each diagnosis drew on symptoms, thyroxine, TRAb, thyroid ultrasound and orbital computed tomography findings. The sample holds many counts of this clonotype. Its matching antigen is unknown.

Sequenced input: blood. The receptor was derived from a woman in her twenties or thirties with Graves' ophthalmopathy. The rearrangement links TRBV28 to TRBJ1-1, with D hard to call. CDR3 residues: CASSFPTPGMEAFF. CDR3 nucleotides: TGTGCCAGCAGTTTCCCGACCCCGGGAATGGAAGCTTTCTTT.